Shown below are 32 T cell receptor beta chains from a single sample sequenced in a study of T cells in Graves' hyperthyroidism and ophthalmopathy. Amplification yielded TCR beta CDR3 regions, with RNA transcripts as the source. During a first-round RT-PCR of the TCR CDR3, the HTBI primer set was used. One entry per CDR3 protein, called by TCRdb with MiXCR from the multiplex PCR reads. The sample holds 250,000 to 350,000 distinct CDR3 sequences, about a sixth seen once. Sequenced sample: blood. These receptors originate from a woman aged 55-69 years with Graves' ophthalmopathy.

This clonotype was seen repeatedly, ten times or more. This chain links TRBV5-6 with TRBJ1-5; D unclear. Germline CDR1 is SGHDT and CDR2 is YYEEEE. The V end lost 0 bases, the J end lost 1 base, and 5 bases lay between the germline ends. This CDR3 comprises 14 residues. In DNA, the CDR3 is TGTGCCAGCAGCTTGGAAGGAAGCAATCAGCCCCAGCATTTT. Its translation is CASSLEGSNQPQHF.

At least ten counts were recorded for this clonotype. V gene TRBV20-1 combines with J gene TRBJ1-5; the D is unclear. Looked up from germline, CDR1 is DFQATT and CDR2 is SNEGSKA (reference sequence). The CDR3 is 12 amino acids. Trimming shortened V by 6 bases and J by 3 bases, and 9 bases separated the two germline ends. Written as DNA, the CDR3 is TGCAGTGCCGGACGGAACAATCAGCCCCAGCATTTT. It specifies CSAGRNNQPQHF.

This clonotype was observed a handful of times. The gene calls are TRBV14 and TRBJ2-7, with TRBD1 identical over 11 bases. The CDR3 contains 15 residues. V was pared by 3 bases and J by 3 bases, with 4 bases of the junction left unmatched. Germline V gene lookup returns CDR1 SGHDN and CDR2 FVKESK. As DNA, the CDR3 is TGTGCCAGCAGCCATATCGGGACAGGGGGCTACGAGCAGTACTTC. Its translation: CASSHIGTGGYEQYF.

This clonotype was seen many times. The V gene is TRBV28, the J gene TRBJ2-7; a possible D gene is TRBD2 (7 bases). Germline CDR1 MDHEN, CDR2 SYDVKM. V gave up 2 bases and J gave up 3 bases, with 20 bases separating them. The CDR3 has 17 residues. The CDR3 protein is CASSLLPGGHNYYEQYF. The CDR3 region has the DNA TGTGCCAGCAGTTTACTCCCGGGGGGACATAACTACTACGAGCAGTACTTC.

This clonotype was found a few times. CDR3 bases: TGTGCCACCAGTGACTCCGACAGGGAGTCCTACAATGAGCAGTTCTTC. Translated: CATSDSDRESYNEQFF. J is TRBJ2-1 and V is TRBV24-1, with 7 bases identical to TRBD1. In germline, CDR1 is KGHDR, CDR2 SFDVKD. V lost 4 bases and J lost 1; bases outside the gene matches: 6. CDR3 length: 16 residues.

There are many counts of this clonotype. The V call is TRBV6-1, the J call TRBJ1-1; possible D gene TRBD1, 5 bases. V dropped 8 bases and J dropped 3 bases, with 13 bases sitting between them. This CDR3 is built from 13 residues. Germline V gene sequence: CDR1 MNHNS, CDR2 SASEGT. The CDR3 bases are TGTGCCAGCTGCGAGGCAGGGTACACTGAAGCTTTCTTT. It yields the protein CASCEAGYTEAFF.

This clonotype was counted at least ten times. The V gene is TRBV7-9, the J gene TRBJ2-3; D remains unclear. Germline V lookup: CDR1 SEHNR, CDR2 FQNEAQ (reference sequence). Trimming removed 4 bases from V and 2 bases from J, with 10 bases in between. The CDR3 has 14 residues. This chain's CDR3 is CASSSRGNTDTQYF. The DNA of the CDR3 is TGTGCCAGCAGCTCTAGAGGTAACACAGATACGCAGTATTTT.

This clonotype was detected ten times or more. The rearrangement links TRBV20-1 to TRBJ2-1; D uncertain. Germline V lookup: CDR1 DFQATT, CDR2 SNEGSKA (reference sequence). V was clipped by 7 bases and J by 2 bases, with 15 bases between them. This CDR3 is built from 14 residues. CDR3 in DNA: TGCAGTGTTCAACTTGGGTTCGCCTACAATGAGCAGTTCTTC. Encoded protein: CSVQLGFAYNEQFF.

Note on this clonotype: This may arise from a read error, as a much more abundant clone is one base away. The rearrangement uses TRBV6-2 or TRBV6-3 and TRBJ2-1; 8 positions agree with TRBD2. The CDR3 is 14 amino acids. CDR1 is MNHEY and CDR2 is SVGEGT in the germline V gene. The CDR3 sequence: CASRDSGGYNEQCF. The CDR3 nucleotides read TGTGCCAGCAGGGACTCGGGAGGGTACAATGAGCAGTGCTTC.

The CDR3: CASSGTQRREDSYNEQFF. The CDR3 nucleotides read TGTGCCAGCAGCGGGACCCAACGGCGGGAGGACTCCTACAATGAGCAGTTCTTC. V gene TRBV9 combines with J gene TRBJ2-1; 8 nucleotides line up with TRBD2. The CDR3 is made up of 18 amino acids. Trimming at V came to 3 bases and at J to 0 bases, leaving 11 bases not matched to a gene. Per germline, CDR1 SGDLS and CDR2 YYNGEE.

Points on this clonotype: A read error may be the cause here, since a much bigger clone is one base away. The conserved phenylalanine or tryptophan normally closing the CDR3 is absent here, so this likely arose from a read error. The chain joins TRBV20-1 to TRBJ2-1; no firm D call. The germline V gene has CDR1 DFQATT and CDR2 SNEGSKA (reference sequence). Trimming pared 6 bases from V and 4 bases from J, leaving 10 bases between. The CDR3 extends over 12 amino acids. This chain's CDR3 is CSAEAGYNEQFL. The CDR3 nucleotides read TGCAGTGCAGAGGCCGGATACAATGAGCAGTTCCTC.

This clonotype was detected ten times or more. V is TRBV6-1 and J is TRBJ2-4, with TRBD2 matching 12 bases. There are 21 residues in the CDR3. Trimming took 5 bases from V and 2 from J; bases not matched to a gene: 19. CDR1 is MNHNS, CDR2 SASEGT, per germline. CDR3 region: CASSYDASLAGGPGSKNIQYF. The CDR3 DNA sequence: TGTGCCAGCAGTTACGACGCGTCGCTAGCGGGGGGGCCGGGATCCAAAAACATTCAGTACTTC.

This clonotype has a handful of counts. The chain couples TRBV27 to TRBJ1-2; 9 nucleotides match TRBD1. Germline assignment: CDR1 MNHEY and CDR2 SMNVEV (reference sequence). V shed 3 bases and J 6 bases; nucleotides not matched to a gene: 14. The CDR3 totals 17 residues. CDR3 sequence (DNA): TGTGCCAGCAGTTTTACCCGGACAGGGGCATCCTCTCATGGCTACACCTTC. It codes for CASSFTRTGASSHGYTF.

Ten or more counts support this clonotype. The chain joins TRBV5-1 to TRBJ1-1; D is ambiguous. The V end lost 0 bases, the J end lost 4 bases, and 7 bases lay between the germline ends. Germline-derived CDR1 and CDR2 are SGHRS and YFSETQ. The CDR3 covers 13 residues. The CDR3 protein is CASSLGVRTEAFF. In DNA form, the CDR3 reads TGCGCCAGCAGCTTGGGCGTGCGCACTGAAGCTTTCTTT. The full variable domain, its missing parts supplied by reference TRBV5-1 and TRBJ1-1, is KAGVTQTPRYLIKTRGQQVTLSCSPISGHRSVSWYQQTPGQGLQFLFEYFSETQRNKGNFPGRFSGRQFSNSRSEMNVSTLELGDSALYLCASSLGVRTEAFFGQGTRLTVV.

In its sample, this clonotype was seen many times. The chain combines TRBV3-1 with TRBJ2-1; TRBD1 matches at 10 bases. Per germline, CDR1 LGHDT and CDR2 YNNKEL (reference sequence). V shed 7 bases, J shed 6 bases, and the junction held 9 bases outside the gene matches. The CDR3 spans 15 residues. The CDR3 loop reads CASTSGWDRGNEQFF. The DNA of the CDR3 is TGTGCCAGCACCTCTGGGTGGGACAGGGGCAATGAGCAGTTCTTC.

This clonotype was seen repeatedly, ten times or more. The chain links TRBV10-3 to TRBJ2-7; 9 positions match TRBD1. From germline, CDR1 is ENHRY and CDR2 SYGVKD. The CDR3 consists of 13 residues. The ends lost 6 bases at V and 3 bases at J; junction bases unmatched: 3. The DNA of the CDR3 is TGTGCCATCAGAGTGGACAGGGGCTACGAGCAGTACTTC. It translates to CAIRVDRGYEQYF.

This clonotype was recorded at least ten times. The chain is built from TRBV18 and TRBJ2-2; the match to TRBD2 covers 9 bases. This CDR3 is 15 amino acids long. Germline V CDR1 and CDR2: KGHSH, LQKENI. The junction had 2 bases not matched to a gene; V was cut back by 2 bases and J by 4 bases. CDR3 coding DNA: TGTGCCAGCTCACCAAAGACTAGCGGCACCGGGGAGCTGTTTTTT. This codes for CASSPKTSGTGELFF.

CDR3 in amino acids: CAISHPDRSSTDTQYF. For the CDR3, the DNA is TGTGCCATCAGTCACCCGGACAGGTCTAGCACAGATACGCAGTATTTT. This chain joins TRBV10-3 and TRBJ2-3, with 7 nucleotides matching TRBD1. CDR3 length equals 16 residues. J gave up 0 bases and V 5 bases, and 8 bases lay outside the gene matches. Germline values: CDR1 ENHRY, CDR2 SYGVKD.

The sample holds a few counts of this clonotype. The rearrangement uses TRBV5-5 and TRBJ1-2; possibly TRBD1 for D (5 bases). CDR3 length equals 13 residues. Trimming removed 4 bases at V and 7 bases at J, with 14 bases between. Per the germline V gene, CDR1 is SGHKS and CDR2 is YYEKEE (reference sequence). CDR3 nucleotide sequence: TGTGCCAGCAGCCGGGACGCCCGGTTTGGCTACACCTTC. It yields the protein CASSRDARFGYTF.

This clonotype was counted at least ten times. The chain is built from TRBV20-1 and TRBJ1-1, with a possible D match to TRBD1 (5 bases). V lost 2 bases and J lost 3, with 10 bases in between. The CDR3 has 13 residues. Germline CDR1 is DFQATT and CDR2 is SNEGSKA (reference sequence). The CDR3 is CSARTGQDTEAFF. The CDR3 DNA is TGCAGTGCTAGAACAGGTCAGGACACTGAAGCTTTCTTT.

This clonotype appeared many times. The V and J genes are TRBV29-1 and TRBJ1-1; the D is unclear. The CDR3 is 12 residues long. Germline values: CDR1 SQVTM, CDR2 ANQGSEA. V gave up 4 bases and J gave up 1 base, with 7 bases separating them. CDR3 sequence: CSVVRTNTEAFF. CDR3 nucleotide sequence: TGCAGCGTTGTTAGGACGAACACTGAAGCTTTCTTT.

This clonotype was seen more than once but under ten times. The rearrangement uses TRBV5-8 and TRBJ2-3; tentatively, D is TRBD1 or TRBD2 (6 bases each). V lost 3 bases to trimming and J lost 5 bases, with 16 bases between them. The germline gives CDR1 SGHTS, CDR2 YDEGEE. The CDR3 runs 15 residues. The CDR3 DNA reads as TGTGCCAGCAGCTCTCCCTCGGGGGCGGAAGATACGCAGTATTTT. The encoded protein is CASSSPSGAEDTQYF.

A single count supports this clonotype. Since a much larger clone is just one base distant, this may be a read error. The chain uses TRBV4-1 and TRBJ2-5, with TRBD1 as a possible D gene (6 bases). Germline lookup yields CDR1 MGHRA and CDR2 YSYEKL. This CDR3 is 16 amino acids long. Between the trimmed V and J ends, which lost 1 base and 4 bases, there was a span of 16 bases. This CDR3 is CASSQVGRGRRETQYF. The CDR3 region has the DNA TGCGCCAGCAGCCAAGTGGGCAGGGGAAGGCGAGAGACCCAGTACTTC.

Note on this clonotype: The junction and the germline gene differ at one end; a read error may be behind it. J is TRBJ2-3 and V is TRBV5-1, with D perhaps matching TRBD1 (6 bases). This CDR3 has 13 amino acids. The V gene's germline CDR1 is SGHRS and CDR2 YFSETQ. The CDR3, as DNA: TGCGCCAGCAACTTGGGGGCCACAGATACGCAGTATTTT. Protein sequence: CASNLGATDTQYF.

The V and J genes are TRBV20-1 and TRBJ2-7; 12 bases are shared with TRBD1. J gave up 6 bases and V 6 bases, and 9 bases lay outside the gene matches. Germline assignment: CDR1 DFQATT and CDR2 SNEGSKA (reference sequence). The CDR3 spans 14 residues. The CDR3: CSAEPGTGGVEQYF. CDR3 in DNA: TGCAGTGCGGAGCCCGGGACAGGGGGCGTCGAGCAGTACTTC.

In regard to this clonotype: One end of the junction varies from germline; a read error may be responsible. This chain uses TRBV14 with TRBJ2-2, with 9 bases fitting TRBD2. This CDR3 has 15 amino acids. Germline loops: CDR1 SGHDN, CDR2 FVKESK. This CDR3 reads CASSPRGGNSGELFF. Here the CDR3 DNA reads TGTGCCAGCAGCCCGCGGGGGGGCAACAGCGGGGAGCTGTTTTTT.

This clonotype was picked up many times. The chain couples TRBV7-8 to TRBJ2-5; 7 positions match TRBD2. The germline V gene has CDR1 SGHVS and CDR2 FQNEAQ. Trimming removed 5 bases from V and 5 bases from J; junction bases left unmatched: 14. The CDR3 has 16 residues. This chain's CDR3 is CASSEKTGLPRETQYF. The CDR3 DNA reads TGTGCCAGCAGCGAGAAAACGGGACTACCTCGGGAGACCCAGTACTTC.

The genes are TRBV19 and TRBJ2-2; unclear D gene. Germline V lookup: CDR1 LNHDA, CDR2 SQIVND (reference sequence). Trimming left V 4 bases short and J 4 bases short, with 7 bases between. This CDR3 spans 13 amino acids. The CDR3 nucleotides read TGTGCCAGTAGTACATACTCCACCGGGGAGCTGTTTTTT. Translating gives CASSTYSTGELFF.

This clonotype has at least ten counts. The rearrangement uses TRBV7-2 and TRBJ2-2; TRBD1 is a possible D gene (6 bases). V gave up 5 bases and J gave up 4 bases, with 14 bases separating them. The CDR3 consists of 15 residues. Per germline, CDR1 SGHTA and CDR2 FQGNSA. This CDR3 is CASSLGQPGTGELFF. In nucleotides, the CDR3 is TGTGCCAGCAGCCTCGGACAGCCCGGCACCGGGGAGCTGTTTTTT.

This rearrangement joins TRBV19 to TRBJ1-5, with 7 nucleotides matching TRBD1. CDR1 LNHDA and CDR2 SQIVND come from the germline V gene (reference sequence). After removal of 3 bases from V and 7 bases from J, the junction contained 9 bases not matched to a gene. CDR3 length: 15 residues. CDR3 protein: CASSIGTGALQPQHF. CDR3 DNA sequence: TGTGCCAGTAGTATCGGAACAGGGGCGCTACAGCCCCAGCATTTT.

The chain joins TRBV10-3 to TRBJ2-5; D ambiguous. The ends were cut back, 2 bases at V and 0 bases at J, with 16 bases in the middle. Germline lookup yields CDR1 ENHRY and CDR2 SYGVKD. CDR3 length: 17 amino acids. CDR3 in amino acids: CAISEAKGIQYQETQYF. CDR3 coding DNA: TGTGCCATCAGTGAGGCGAAGGGCATTCAGTACCAAGAGACCCAGTACTTC.

This clonotype was recorded many times. The chain uses TRBV6-1 and TRBJ2-7; 8 nucleotides line up with TRBD1. CDR3 size: 15 residues. V was clipped by 6 bases and J by 0 bases; unmatched bases: 7. The germline CDR1 and CDR2 sequences are MNHNS and SASEGT. CDR3 sequence reads: CASRSGGTGSYEQYF. DNA of the CDR3: TGTGCCAGCAGAAGTGGGGGGACAGGCTCCTACGAGCAGTACTTC.